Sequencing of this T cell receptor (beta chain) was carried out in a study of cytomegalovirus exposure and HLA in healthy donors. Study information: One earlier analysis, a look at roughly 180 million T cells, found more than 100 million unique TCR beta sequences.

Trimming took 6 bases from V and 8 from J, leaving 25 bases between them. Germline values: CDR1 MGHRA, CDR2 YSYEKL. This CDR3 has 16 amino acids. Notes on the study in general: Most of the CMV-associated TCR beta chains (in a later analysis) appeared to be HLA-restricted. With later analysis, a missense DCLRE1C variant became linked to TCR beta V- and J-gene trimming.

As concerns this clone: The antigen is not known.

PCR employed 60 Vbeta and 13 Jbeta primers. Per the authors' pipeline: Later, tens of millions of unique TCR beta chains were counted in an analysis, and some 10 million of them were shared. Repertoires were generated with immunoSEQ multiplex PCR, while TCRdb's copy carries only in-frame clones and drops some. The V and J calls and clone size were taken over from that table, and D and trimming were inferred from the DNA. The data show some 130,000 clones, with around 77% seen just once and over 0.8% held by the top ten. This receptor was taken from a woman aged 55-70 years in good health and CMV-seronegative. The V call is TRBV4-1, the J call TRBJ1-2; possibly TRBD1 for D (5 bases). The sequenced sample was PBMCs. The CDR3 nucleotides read TGCGCCAGCAGAGGCGGGAGGGGCCAGGCTATAACAGGCTACACCTTC. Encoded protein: CASRGGRGQAITGYTF.